This T cell receptor (beta chain) appears in the sequencing data of a study of sequential checkpoint blockade in melanoma. About the research overall: Twenty-two patients had tumor biopsies before treatment and at week 13.

Sample treatment: randomized to nivolumab then ipilimumab (arm A) or the reverse (arm B). The repertoire was sequenced with immunoSEQ multiplex PCR; TCRdb's copy has only in-frame clones and lacks some. The data show about 37,000 clones, with about 30% seen just once and about 1.6% held by the top ten. Germline V lookup: CDR1 WSHSY, CDR2 SAAADI. The CDR3 covers 15 residues. J gave up 2 bases and V 6 bases, and 9 bases lay outside the gene matches. Overall study results and limits: For nivolumab-first patients, baseline tumor clonality was associated with response.

As for this clone: Its specificity is not known.

The gene calls are TRBV10-2 and TRBJ2-7; 8 bases fit TRBD2. The specimen was tumor tissue (inferred from file names), collected from a patient given nivolumab and ipilimumab in sequence. The origin of this receptor is a human donor with melanoma. The CDR3 here is CASSNSLAGAYEQYF. CDR3 in DNA: TGCGCCAGCAGCAATAGTCTAGCGGGCGCCTACGAGCAGTACTTC.